The entry below describes one T cell receptor beta chain. These data are taken from a study of STAT5B mutations in CD4+ large granular lymphocyte leukemia. The data were produced by immunoSEQ multiplex PCR, yet TCRdb's version contains in-frame clones alone and is incomplete. The sample lists fewer than 30,000 clones; roughly three quarters were seen once. Trimming removed 4 bases at V and 0 bases at J, with 10 bases between. Per germline, CDR1 SEHNR and CDR2 FQNEAQ (reference sequence). CDR3 length equals 14 residues. This chain joins TRBV7-9 and TRBJ2-7; D remains ambiguous. The sequenced sample was CD4+ T cells from blood buffy coats. The sequence derives from a human donor in good health. This CDR3 reads CASSSWDRSYEQYV. In nucleotides, the CDR3 is TGTGCCAGCAGCTCGTGGGATCGCTCCTACGAGCAGTACGTC.